The entry below gives a single T cell receptor (beta chain) sequence along with its context. This entry belongs to a study of T cell changes during pregnancy in multiple sclerosis. The ends were cut back, 3 bases at V and 5 bases at J, with 13 bases in the middle. Germline CDR1 reads MRHNA; CDR2 reads SNTAGT. The CDR3 extends over 14 amino acids. The assay was immunoSEQ multiplex PCR, and TCRdb's table has in-frame clones only and misses some. The repertoire holds tens of thousands of clones, with less than 95% as singletons. This clonotype originated in a female donor in good health, enrolled as a control in a pregnancy study. Source: CD4+ T cells from peripheral blood mononuclear cells, taken in the third trimester of pregnancy. The V and J genes are TRBV6-4 and TRBJ1-1, with TRBD1 as a possible D gene (6 bases). The CDR3: CASSEYSGQTEAFF. In DNA form, the CDR3 reads TGTGCCAGCAGTGAATATAGTGGACAGACTGAAGCTTTCTTT.